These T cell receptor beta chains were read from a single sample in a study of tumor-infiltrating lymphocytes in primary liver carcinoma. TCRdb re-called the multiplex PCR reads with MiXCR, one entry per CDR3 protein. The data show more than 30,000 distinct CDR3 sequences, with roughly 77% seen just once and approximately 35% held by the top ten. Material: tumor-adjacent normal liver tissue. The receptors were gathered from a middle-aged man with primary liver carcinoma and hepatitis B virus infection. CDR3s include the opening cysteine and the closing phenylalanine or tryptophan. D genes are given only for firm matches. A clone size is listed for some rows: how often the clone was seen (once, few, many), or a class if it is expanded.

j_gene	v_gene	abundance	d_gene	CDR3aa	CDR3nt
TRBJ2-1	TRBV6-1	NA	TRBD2	CASSEEAGYKEQFF	TGTGCCAGCAGTGAAGAAGCGGGATACAAAGAGCAGTTCTTC
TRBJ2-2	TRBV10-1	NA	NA	CTSSPGSNTGELFF	TGTACCAGCAGTCCCGGGTCGAACACCGGGGAGCTGTTTTTC
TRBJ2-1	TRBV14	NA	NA	CACSPQGEADEQFF	TGTGCCTGCAGCCCTCAGGGAGAGGCGGATGAGCAGTTCTTC
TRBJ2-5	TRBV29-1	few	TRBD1	CTVVGTGPPRETQYF	TGCACCGTTGTGGGGACAGGACCTCCGAGGGAGACCCAGTACTTC
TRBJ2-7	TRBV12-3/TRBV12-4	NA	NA	CASSPRIGDLDGQYF	TGTGCCAGCAGTCCTAGGATAGGGGACCTGGACGGGCAGTACTTC
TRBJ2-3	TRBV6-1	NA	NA	CTSSQTDTQYF	TGTACTAGCAGTCAGACAGATACGCAGTATTTT
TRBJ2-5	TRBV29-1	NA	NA	CTVESAAGRSGTQYF	TGCACCGTTGAATCCGCGGCGGGTAGATCGGGGACCCAATACTTC
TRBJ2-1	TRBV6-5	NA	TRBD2	CAKSYPGTSGRGNEQFF	TGTGCCAAGAGTTACCCCGGGACTAGCGGGAGAGGGAATGAGCAGTTCTTC
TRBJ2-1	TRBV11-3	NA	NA	CASSLGVSNNGQFF	TGTGCCAGCAGCTTAGGGGTCAGCAACAATGGGCAGTTCTTC
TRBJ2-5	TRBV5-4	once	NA	CASCLYKAVKYF	TGTGCCAGCTGCTTGTACAAGGCCGTCAAATACTTC
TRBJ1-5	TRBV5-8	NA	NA	CTSSLAGHQPQHF	TGTACCAGTAGCTTGGCAGGGCACCAGCCCCAGCATTTT
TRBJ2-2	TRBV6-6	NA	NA	CASSSPRGGSTGKLFF	TGTGCCAGCAGTTCCCCGAGAGGGGGGAGTACCGGCAAGCTGTTTTTT
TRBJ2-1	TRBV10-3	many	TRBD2	CAIRASGISYNEQFF	TGTGCCATCAGGGCTAGCGGGATCTCCTACAATGAGCAGTTCTTC
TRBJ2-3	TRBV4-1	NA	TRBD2	CASCLRNGGGNTDTQYF	TGTGCCAGCTGCCTTCGTAACGGGGGAGGGAACACAGATACGCAGTATTTT
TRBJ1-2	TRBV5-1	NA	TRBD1	CASSPWKGGDGYTF	TGCGCCAGTAGCCCATGGAAAGGGGGCGATGGCTACACCTTC
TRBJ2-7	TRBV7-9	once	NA	CVSSSTMAVSYEQYF	TGTGTCAGCAGCTCCACCATGGCAGTATCCTACGAGCAGTACTTC
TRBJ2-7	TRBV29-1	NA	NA	CSVEDHSSCEQYF	TGCAGCGTTGAAGATCATAGCTCCTGCGAGCAGTACTTC
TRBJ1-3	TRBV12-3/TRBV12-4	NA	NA	CACSLTGELSGNTLYF	TGTGCCTGCAGTTTAACGGGGGAACTCTCTGGAAACACCTTATATTTT
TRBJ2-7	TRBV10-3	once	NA	CAIGDRPRWVYERYF	TGTGCCATCGGTGATAGGCCCCGCTGGGTGTACGAGCGGTACTTC
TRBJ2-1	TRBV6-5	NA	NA	CASRQVGGVVEQFF	TGTGCCAGCAGACAAGTCGGAGGGGTGGTCGAGCAGTTCTTC
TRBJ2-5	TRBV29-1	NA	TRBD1	CSVTRDRGEETQYF	TGCAGCGTCACCAGGGACAGGGGAGAGGAGACCCAGTACTTC
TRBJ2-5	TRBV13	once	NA	CASSLRGVGGSQETQYF	TGTGCCAGCAGTTTGAGGGGGGTGGGCGGGAGTCAAGAGACCCAGTACTTC
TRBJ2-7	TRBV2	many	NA	CASSDPGPSFYEQYF	TGTGCCAGCAGTGATCCCGGGCCCTCCTTCTACGAGCAGTACTTC
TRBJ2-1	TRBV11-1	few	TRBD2	CASNIGKTSGASRLGNEQFF	TGTGCCAGCAACATAGGAAAGACTAGCGGGGCATCACGGCTCGGTAATGAGCAGTTCTTC
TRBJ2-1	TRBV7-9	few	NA	CASGDSLSENNEQFF	TGCGCCAGTGGTGACAGTTTATCCGAAAACAATGAGCAGTTCTTC
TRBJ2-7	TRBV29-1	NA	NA	CSAMTSGSGTPYKQYF	TGCAGCGCCATGACATCTGGTAGCGGCACTCCCTATAAGCAGTACTTC
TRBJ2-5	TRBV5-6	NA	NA	CASSGLRATQYF	TGTGCCAGTAGTGGACTAAGAGCGACCCAGTACTTC
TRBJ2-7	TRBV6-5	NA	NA	CASSYTGPATSFPYEQYF	TGTGCCAGCAGTTACACGGGCCCTGCCACTTCGTTTCCCTACGAGCAGTACTTC
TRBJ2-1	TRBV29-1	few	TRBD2	CRVEGRGLAEIYNEQFF	TGCAGAGTTGAAGGGAGGGGCCTGGCGGAGATCTACAATGAGCAGTTCTTC
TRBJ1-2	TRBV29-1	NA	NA	CSAKFGQSVYGYTF	TGCAGCGCCAAGTTTGGACAGTCGGTCTATGGCTACACCTTC
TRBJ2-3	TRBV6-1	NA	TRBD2	CASTEIEGGRTDTQYF	TGCGCCAGCACTGAAATAGAGGGAGGGAGGACAGATACGCAGTATTTT
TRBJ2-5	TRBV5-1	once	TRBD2	CAGSSYGLAGEQETQYF	TGCGCCGGCAGCTCCTATGGACTAGCGGGAGAGCAAGAGACCCAGTACTTC
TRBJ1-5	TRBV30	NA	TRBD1	CAWGVLDREAQPQHF	TGTGCCTGGGGTGTACTCGACAGGGAGGCTCAGCCCCAGCATTTT
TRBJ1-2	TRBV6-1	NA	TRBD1	CASSDWTGSNYGYSF	TGTGCCAGTAGTGACTGGACAGGATCTAACTATGGCTACAGCTTC
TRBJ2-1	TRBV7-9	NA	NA	CASRGPGSGNERFF	TGTGCCAGCAGGGGACCTGGTAGCGGAAATGAGCGGTTCTTC
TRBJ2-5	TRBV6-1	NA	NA	CASSEREQGTQYF	TGTGCCAGCAGTGAAAGGGAACAAGGGACCCAGTACTTC
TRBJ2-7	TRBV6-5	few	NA	CASSPNSSAKPIYEQYF	TGTGCTAGCAGTCCCAATTCTTCGGCCAAGCCCATCTACGAGCAGTACTTC
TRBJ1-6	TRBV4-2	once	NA	CASSQDRGTTDSSLHF	TGTGCCAGCAGCCAAGATCGGGGGACAACCGACTCATCCCTCCACTTT
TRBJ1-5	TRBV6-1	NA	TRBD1	CTNSLQGATQPQHF	TGTACTAACAGTCTACAGGGGGCCACTCAGCCCCAGCATTTT
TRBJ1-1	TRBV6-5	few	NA	CASTPSRGSEAFF	TGTGCGAGCACCCCGTCCAGGGGCTCTGAAGCTTTCTTT
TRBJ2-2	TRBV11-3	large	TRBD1	CASSLATGGTGELFF	TGTGCCAGCAGCTTAGCGACAGGGGGCACCGGGGAGCTGTTTTTT
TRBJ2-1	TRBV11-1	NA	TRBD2	CASSLGKTSGASRFGNVQFF	TGTGCCAGCAGCTTAGGAAAGACTAGCGGGGCCTCACGGTTTGGCAATGTGCAGTTCTTC
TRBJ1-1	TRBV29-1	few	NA	CSVLDTEALF	TGCAGCGTACTTGACACTGAGGCTTTGTTT
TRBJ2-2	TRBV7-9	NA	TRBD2	CASSSPGLARVPRELFF	TGTGCCAGCAGCTCACCCGGACTAGCGAGAGTGCCCAGGGAGCTGTTTTTT
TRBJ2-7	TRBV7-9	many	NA	CASSFVVDEQYF	TGTGCCAGCAGCTTTGTGGTCGACGAGCAGTACTTC
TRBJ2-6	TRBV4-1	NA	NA	CASRQEGLNVLTF	TGCGCCAGCAGGCAAGAGGGACTCAACGTCCTCACTTTC